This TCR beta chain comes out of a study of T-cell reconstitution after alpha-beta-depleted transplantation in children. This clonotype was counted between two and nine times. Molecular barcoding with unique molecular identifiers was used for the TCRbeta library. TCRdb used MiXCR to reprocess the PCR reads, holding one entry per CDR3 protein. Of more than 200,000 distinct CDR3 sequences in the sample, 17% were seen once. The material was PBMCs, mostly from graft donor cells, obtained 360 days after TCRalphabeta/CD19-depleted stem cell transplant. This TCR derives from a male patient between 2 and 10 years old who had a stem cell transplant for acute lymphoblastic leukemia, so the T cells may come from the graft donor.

The CDR3 loop reads CATSDSSTGSSYNEQFF. CDR3 sequence (DNA): TGTGCCACCAGTGATTCCTCCACCGGGTCCTCCTACAATGAGCAGTTCTTC. The chain combines TRBV24-1 with TRBJ2-1, with unresolved D. There are 17 residues in the CDR3. V shed 2 bases and J shed 0 bases, with 13 bases lying between them. CDR1 KGHDR and CDR2 SFDVKD come from the germline V gene.